This T cell receptor beta chain derives from a study of Graves' ophthalmopathy and Graves' hyperthyroidism. Background on the study: Peripheral blood sampling occurred at initial diagnosis, before any treatment.

Scientists amplified the TCR beta CDR3 regions from RNA transcripts. RT-PCR with HTBI primers came first, then second-round multiplex PCR. A single record per CDR3 protein comes from TCRdb applying MiXCR to the multiplex PCR reads. The sample lists approximately 410,000 distinct CDR3 sequences; 15% to 17% were seen once. The germline gives CDR1 LNHDA, CDR2 SQIVND (reference sequence). The CDR3 is 14 residues long. V lost 10 bases, J lost 0 bases, and 8 bases stayed unmatched. Ophthalmopathy absent within 18 months of follow-up marked hyperthyroidism as stable. New diagnoses, under 2 months' duration, and ages 18 to 65 characterized the hyperthyroidism patients. A volume of around 10 ml of fresh peripheral blood supplied the PBMCs. This clonotype has at least ten counts.

The sample was peripheral blood. J is TRBJ1-1 and V is TRBV19; 7 bases match TRBD1. The receptor's source is a woman in her late teens or twenties with stable Graves' hyperthyroidism. The DNA of the CDR3 is TGTGCCACTCAGGGGGTGGTATTGAACACTGAAGCTTTCTTT. This sequence encodes CATQGVVLNTEAFF.